One sample yielded the 17 T cell receptor beta chains listed below, sequenced in a study of blood T cell repertoires in COVID-19. TCRdb keeps only in-frame clones here, not all; method: immunoSEQ multiplex PCR. The repertoire holds 80,000 to 95,000 clones, with approximately 79% as singletons. Material: peripheral blood. The receptors stem from a woman aged 80 or over with active or convalescent COVID-19.

The rearrangement links TRBV15 to TRBJ1-2, with D unresolved. Trimming took off 8 bases at V and 7 bases at J, with 23 bases between the two ends. CDR1 and CDR2 from the germline V gene are LNHNV and YYDKDF (reference sequence). There are 15 residues in the CDR3. DNA for the CDR3: TGTGCCACCGGGGAAGGAGACGCCGGTCGGGGTGGCTACACCTTC. Translation: CATGEGDAGRGGYTF.

The chain combines TRBV5-1 with TRBJ1-4; the D gene is possibly TRBD1 (5 bases). CDR1 SGHRS and CDR2 YFSETQ come from the germline V gene. The CDR3 runs to 16 residues. Trimming pared 4 bases from V and 3 bases from J, leaving 16 bases between. Written as DNA, the CDR3 is TGCGCCAGCAGCCCAGGCGGGGCCGCGGCTAATGAAAAACTGTTTTTT. Encoded protein: CASSPGGAAANEKLFF.

This clone has more than one count but fewer than ten. The chain has TRBV12-3 or TRBV12-4 and TRBJ1-1, with D unclear. This CDR3 region has 13 residues. Trimming removed 1 base from V and 1 base from J, with 4 bases in between. The CDR3, as DNA: TGTGCCAGCAGTTTAGGGGCGAACACTGAAGCTTTCTTT. Translating gives CASSLGANTEAFF.

V gene TRBV9 combines with J gene TRBJ2-5; possible D gene TRBD2, 8 bases. The V end was cut by 0 bases, the J end by 3 bases, with 15 bases between. Germline V gene data show CDR1 as SGDLS and CDR2 as YYNGEE. The CDR3 runs 16 residues. The CDR3 DNA follows: TGTGCCAGCAGCGTAGTGGGACTAGGGGGCGAAGAGACCCAGTACTTC. Amino acid sequence: CASSVVGLGGEETQYF.

This sequence joins TRBV11-1 and TRBJ2-2; 10 bases agree with TRBD1. V shed 5 bases, J shed 1 base, and the junction held 4 bases outside the gene matches. There are 16 residues in the CDR3. Looked up from germline, CDR1 is SGHAT and CDR2 is FQDESV (reference sequence). CDR3 in DNA: TGTGCCAGCAGCACCCGGACAGGGGGGAACACCGGGGAGCTGTTTTTT. Translated: CASSTRTGGNTGELFF.

This rearrangement joins TRBV7-9 to TRBJ2-1; TRBD2 matches 16 bases. Germline assignment: CDR1 SEHNR and CDR2 FQNEAQ (reference sequence). The CDR3 is 17 amino acids. Trimming removed 5 bases from V and 1 base from J; junction bases left unmatched: 2. CDR3 amino acids: CASSRGLAGGSYNEQFF. CDR3 nucleotide sequence: TGTGCCAGCAGCCGGGGACTAGCGGGGGGGTCCTACAATGAGCAGTTCTTC.

This chain joins TRBV27 and TRBJ1-2, with D perhaps matching TRBD1 (6 bases). V shed 2 bases and J shed 2 bases, with 6 bases lying between them. The CDR3 is made up of 13 amino acids. Germline V gene data show CDR1 as MNHEY and CDR2 as SMNVEV (reference sequence). The CDR3 sequence is CASSLTGNYGYTF. DNA for the CDR3: TGTGCCAGCAGTTTAACAGGGAACTATGGCTACACCTTC.

The chain links TRBV9 to TRBJ2-3, with no clear D. This CDR3 is built from 15 residues. Germline V gene sequence: CDR1 SGDLS, CDR2 YYNGEE. V gave up 4 bases and J gave up 4 bases, with 16 bases separating them. The CDR3 sequence: CASSPSSPRPDTQYF. CDR3 DNA sequence: TGTGCCAGCAGCCCAAGCTCCCCTCGCCCAGATACGCAGTATTTT.

The J gene is TRBJ2-1, the V gene TRBV11-2, with D uncertain. V lost 5 bases, J lost 10 bases, and 15 bases lay in between. Germline CDR1 and CDR2: SGHAT and FQNNGV. This CDR3 spans 13 amino acids. CDR3 loop: CASSATLGGEQFF. The CDR3 DNA reads TGTGCCAGCAGCGCAACCCTAGGTGGCGAGCAGTTCTTC.

V and J are TRBV5-6 and TRBJ2-5; TRBD2 aligns across 12 bases. Trimming cost V 4 bases and J 4 bases; bases outside gene matches: 5. The germline V gene has CDR1 SGHDT and CDR2 YYEEEE. This CDR3 contains 15 residues. The CDR3 sequence: CASSPSGGAGETQYF. CDR3 bases: TGTGCCAGCAGCCCTAGCGGGGGGGCCGGAGAGACCCAGTACTTC.

The rearrangement links TRBV4-3 to TRBJ1-4; D may be TRBD1 (5 bases). V gave up 0 bases and J gave up 4 bases, with 9 bases separating them. The germline V gene has CDR1 LGHNA and CDR2 YSLEER. The CDR3 spans 15 residues. In nucleotides, the CDR3 is TGCGCCAGCAGCCAAGATGGCAGGGTTAATGAAAAACTGTTTTTT. Translated: CASSQDGRVNEKLFF.

V is TRBV28 and J is TRBJ1-4; the D is unclear. The length of the CDR3 is 14 residues. The V end was cut by 4 bases, the J end by 7 bases, with 13 bases between. CDR1 is MDHEN, CDR2 SYDVKM, per germline. CDR3 amino acids: CASSSPGRSEKLFF. As DNA, the CDR3 is TGTGCCAGCAGTTCTCCCGGAAGGAGTGAAAAACTGTTTTTT. Using reference TRBV28 and TRBJ1-4 for the parts outside the CDR3, the full variable domain is DVKVTQSSRYLVKRTGEKVFLECVQDMDHENMFWYRQDPGLGLRLIYFSYDVKMKEKGDIPEGYSVSREKKERFSLILESASTNQTSMYLCASSSPGRSEKLFFGSGTQLSVL.

The chain uses TRBV7-2 and TRBJ1-5; TRBD1 is a possible D gene (6 bases). The CDR3 is 17 amino acids. Trimming pared 1 base from V and 4 bases from J, leaving 17 bases between. Germline assignment: CDR1 SGHTA and CDR2 FQGNSA. DNA of the CDR3: TGTGCCAGCAGCTTAGTGGGCGTCCCCACAGGGAATCAGCCCCAGCATTTT. Translating it yields CASSLVGVPTGNQPQHF.

A few counts support this clone. The chain links TRBV6-4 to TRBJ1-1, with D tentatively TRBD1 (5 bases). The CDR3 is 13 amino acids. Germline CDR1 and CDR2: MRHNA and SNTAGT. V was clipped by 6 bases and J by 1 base, with 9 bases between them. The CDR3 DNA follows: TGTGCCAGCAGGGCACAGGAGAACACTGAAGCTTTCTTT. Encoded protein: CASRAQENTEAFF.

This clone was recorded only once. This chain connects TRBV11-3 to TRBJ1-2; D perhaps matches TRBD1 (6 bases). Germline values: CDR1 SGHNT, CDR2 YENEEA. The CDR3 is 18 amino acids. V was shortened by 3 bases and J by 3 bases, with 23 bases between the two germline ends. In DNA, the CDR3 is TGTGCCAGCAGCTTCAATCGACAGGATCCGGTCTCGGACTATGGCTACACCTTC. Residues: CASSFNRQDPVSDYGYTF.

This chain uses TRBV28 with TRBJ1-2, with 7 bases matching TRBD1. Germline loops: CDR1 MDHEN, CDR2 SYDVKM. Trimming removed 2 bases from V and 7 bases from J; junction bases left unmatched: 7. CDR3 length: 14 residues. The DNA of the CDR3 is TGTGCCAGCAGTTTAACCAGGGGGGTTAGTGGCTACACCTTC. Amino acids: CASSLTRGVSGYTF.

This sequence joins TRBV11-2 and TRBJ2-7; 7 bases match TRBD2. The CDR3 spans 15 residues. Trimming cost V 1 base and J 3 bases; bases outside gene matches: 6. Looked up from germline, CDR1 is SGHAT and CDR2 is FQNNGV. CDR3 region: CASSLGAGPFYEQYF. CDR3 DNA: TGTGCCAGCAGCTTAGGAGCGGGGCCTTTCTACGAGCAGTACTTC.